The rows below give T cell receptor beta chains drawn from one sample of a study of beta chain features in type 1 diabetes. Using immunoSEQ multiplex PCR, the repertoire was profiled, and TCRdb retains in-frame clones only, with some absent. The table shows some 370,000 clones, with 8.5% to 10% occurring only once. The sequencing input was central memory CD4+ T cells from blood. These receptors all come from a man aged 30 to 45 with type 1 diabetes. CDR3s leave out the opening cysteine and the closing phenylalanine or tryptophan.

TRBJ2-5,TRBV14,ASSGLANQETQY
TRBJ1-1,TRBV5-1,ASRQGAATEAF
TRBJ2-3,TRBV6-5,ASSYRSGYTDTQY
TRBJ2-3,TRBV5-4,ASSSEIELASTDTQY
TRBJ2-5,TRBV4-3,ASSQDLSGTQY
TRBJ2-3,TRBV7-2,ASRDPSSTDTQY
TRBJ2-7,TRBV28,ASSSGQALYEQY
TRBJ2-7,TRBV6-6,ASSETSGSYEQY
TRBJ2-3,TRBV7-2,ASSSPGLAGPTGTDTQY
TRBJ2-7,TRBV4-3,ASSHRLAGGSGEQY
TRBJ2-7,TRBV29-1,SVTSAYEQY
TRBJ2-7,TRBV19,ASSIWTGEGGEQY
TRBJ2-1,TRBV6-1,ASSEARTGMF
TRBJ2-2,TRBV28,ASPNTGELF
TRBJ1-3,TRBV6-5,ASRPGASSGNTIY
TRBJ2-6,TRBV30,AWDSERLSTNVLT
TRBJ2-2,TRBV10-3,AIRTNRDQEGELF
TRBJ2-1,TRBV6-5,ASSRGSLGDEQF
TRBJ2-7,TRBV28,ASSPGQGSEQY
TRBJ1-2,TRBV27,ASSLVGEGHGYT
TRBJ2-1,TRBV9,ASSQEYGENNEQF
TRBJ2-1,TRBV5-8,ASSRGHYNEQF
TRBJ1-1,TRBV6-5,ASSVRGEPEAF
TRBJ2-3,TRBV5-4,ASSLAPTSTDTQY
TRBJ1-5,TRBV11-2,ASSGQGSNQPQH
TRBJ1-1,TRBV5-4,ASSLSPAGPEAF
TRBJ1-2,TRBV5-1,ASSQNREGYT
TRBJ1-1,TRBV18,ASSPMGQATMGTEAF
TRBJ2-2,TRBV9,ASSLQGRDTGELF
TRBJ2-5,TRBV29-1,SVVPTQETQY
TRBJ1-2,TRBV5-1,ASSSNDRGHGYT
TRBJ2-3,TRBV30,AWGSPDTQY
TRBJ1-5,TRBV30,ARVGVKGNQPQH
TRBJ1-5,TRBV7-2,ASSLAGQGNEPQH
TRBJ2-3,TRBV28,ASRIRGAGDGTDTQY
TRBJ1-2,TRBV6-4,ASRENYGYT
TRBJ1-1,TRBV27,ASSFLREGTEAF
TRBJ2-7,TRBV28,ASSFKGTGGYEQY
TRBJ2-1,TRBV11-3,ASSKATAYNEQF
TRBJ1-1,TRBV7-2,ASSPEGGNTEAF
TRBJ1-1,TRBV29-1,SARVMNTEAF
TRBJ2-7,TRBV29-1,SEYEQY